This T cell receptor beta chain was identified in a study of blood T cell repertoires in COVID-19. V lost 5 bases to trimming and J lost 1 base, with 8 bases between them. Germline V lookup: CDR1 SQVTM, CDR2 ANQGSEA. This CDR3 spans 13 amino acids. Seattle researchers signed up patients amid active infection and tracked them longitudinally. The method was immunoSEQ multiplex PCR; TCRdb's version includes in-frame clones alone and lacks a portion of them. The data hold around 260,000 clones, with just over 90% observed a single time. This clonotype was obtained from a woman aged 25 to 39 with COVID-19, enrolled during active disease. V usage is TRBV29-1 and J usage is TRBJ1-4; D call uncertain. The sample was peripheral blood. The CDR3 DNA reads TGCAGCGTTAGTGGAGAAACTAATGAAAAACTGTTTTTT. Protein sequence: CSVSGETNEKLFF.